This TCR beta chain is drawn from a study of pediatric ulcerative colitis. Some clones are missing from TCRdb's copy, which holds only in-frame ones; the method was immunoSEQ multiplex PCR. Altogether 40,000 to 55,000 clones are present, around 79% being singletons, with the ten largest covering roughly 3.4%. The rectum was sampled with one to two pinch biopsies at colonoscopy. The sample was gut tissue. This clonotype was obtained from a girl aged 10-17 years with moderate ulcerative colitis.

As DNA, the CDR3 is TGCGCCAGCAGCCGACTGGGAGATTATGGCTACACCTTC. It yields the protein CASSRLGDYGYTF. The rearrangement uses TRBV4-1 and TRBJ1-2, with unresolved D. CDR1 and CDR2 (germline): MGHRA, YSYEKL. The germline V and J ends were trimmed by 4 bases and 5 bases, with 11 bases remaining between them. The CDR3 has 13 residues.